This is a list of T cell receptor beta chains from one sample in a study of early T cells in non-severe SARS-CoV-2 infection. TCRdb called the 5' RACE reads again in MiXCR, with one record for every CDR3 protein. The sample has 50,000 to 70,000 distinct CDR3 sequences; 15% are singletons. Source: whole blood, taken at baseline. Receptor source: an adult who was a healthcare worker with PCR-confirmed SARS-CoV-2 infection or an uninfected control (not recorded which). Each CDR3 is given with its conserved first and last residue. A D gene is named only where the DNA matches it firmly. Only part of the rows carry a size: once, few, many, or a class if the clone is expanded.

>TRBJ2-1|.|TRBV7-8|.
TGTGCCAGCAGCTTAGAGTCCCGGGGGTACAATGAGCAGTTCTTC
CASSLESRGYNEQFF
>TRBJ1-2|.|TRBV30|many
TGTGCCTGGAGTGTGCAACTTAACTATGGCTACACCTTC
CAWSVQLNYGYTF
>TRBJ1-5|.|TRBV7-9|few
TGTGCCAGCAGCTTATTTGAGGGAAACGCCCAGCATTTT
CASSLFEGNAQHF
>TRBJ2-1|TRBD2|TRBV6-1|.
TGTGCCAGCAGGATGACTAGCGCTTCCTACAATGAGCAGTTCTTC
CASRMTSASYNEQFF
>TRBJ1-6|.|TRBV12-3/TRBV12-4|many
TGTGCCACCCGGGAGGGATGGGGTTCACCCCTCCACTTT
CATREGWGSPLHF
>TRBJ2-2|.|TRBV5-6|few
TGTGCCAGCAGCTTGGCCGGGGGCCGAGGCACCGGGGAGCTGTTTTTT
CASSLAGGRGTGELFF
>TRBJ2-5|.|TRBV29-1|many
TGCAGCGTTGAATCCAGGGATGTTGAGACCCAGTACTTC
CSVESRDVETQYF
>TRBJ2-1|.|TRBV5-1|.
TGCGCCAGCAGGGGAAGCGGGACAAACTACAATGAGCAGTTCTTC
CASRGSGTNYNEQFF
>TRBJ1-1|.|TRBV15|.
TGTGCCACCAGCAGAGATTCCTCAGGAGACCAAGCTTTCTTT
CATSRDSSGDQAFF
>TRBJ1-1|.|TRBV18|many
TGTGCCAGCTCACCAGAGACTACGAACACTGAAGCTTTCTTT
CASSPETTNTEAFF
>TRBJ2-2|TRBD1|TRBV5-1|.
TGCGCCAGCAGCCCCGGGACAGGGAGCACCGGGGAGCTGTTTTTT
CASSPGTGSTGELFF
>TRBJ1-1|TRBD1|TRBV7-2|.
TGTGCCAGCAGCTTAGACAGGGGTAATCTGAACACTGAAGCTTTCTTT
CASSLDRGNLNTEAFF
>TRBJ2-3|.|TRBV12-3/TRBV12-4|.
TGTGCCAGCAGTCTCCAGATGGATACGCAGTATTTT
CASSLQMDTQYF
>TRBJ1-5|.|TRBV13|few
TGTGCCAGCAGCTTAGGACAGCTCCTACCTAATCAGCCCCAGCATTTT
CASSLGQLLPNQPQHF
>TRBJ1-1|.|TRBV6-6|.
TGTGCCAGCAGTTACGGAGAAAACACTGAAGCTTTCTTT
CASSYGENTEAFF
>TRBJ1-2|.|TRBV11-2|once
TGTGCCAGCAGCGATACACGGACGCTTCATGGCTACACCTTC
CASSDTRTLHGYTF
>TRBJ1-6|TRBD1|TRBV18|few
TGTGCCAGCTCACCAGGACAGGGGGCAAATTCACCCCTCCACTTT
CASSPGQGANSPLHF
>TRBJ2-5|.|TRBV7-6|few
TGTGCCAGCAGCAGGGGAAAGGGCCTGGAGGAGACCCAGTACTTC
CASSRGKGLEETQYF
>TRBJ1-2|.|TRBV12-3/TRBV12-4|.
TGTGCCAGCAGTTTGGGGCTCGCCTTTACGGATGGCTACACCTTC
CASSLGLAFTDGYTF
>TRBJ2-2|.|TRBV5-1|few
TGCGCCAGCAGCCCGATGAGGGGCACCGGGGAGCTGTTTTTT
CASSPMRGTGELFF
>TRBJ1-2|.|TRBV2|few
TGTGCCAGCAGTCCGCGGTTGGCTATCTATGGCTACACCTTC
CASSPRLAIYGYTF
>TRBJ2-3|TRBD1|TRBV4-1|.
TGCGCCAGCAGCCAAGAAGGGGGCTTTCCAGATACGCAGTATTTT
CASSQEGGFPDTQYF
>TRBJ2-1|.|TRBV3-1|.
TGTGCCAGCAGCCAGGGGTCGGGGAAAAATGAGCAGTTCTTC
CASSQGSGKNEQFF
>TRBJ1-4|TRBD1|TRBV5-1|.
TGCGCCAGCAGCTCCGGGACAGTTAATGAAAAACTGTTTTTT
CASSSGTVNEKLFF
>TRBJ2-7|.|TRBV20-1|.
TGCAGTGCTAGGAGTAACTTATACGAGCAGTACTTC
CSARSNLYEQYF
>TRBJ2-7|TRBD2|TRBV28|.
TGTGCCAGCAGTTTTGCGGGAGGTCGGTCTCGAGAGCAGTACTTC
CASSFAGGRSREQYF
>TRBJ2-5|.|TRBV2|few
TGTGCCAGCAGTGAAGCGACTAGTCAGGACTTC
CASSEATSQDF
>TRBJ1-1|.|TRBV3-1|.
TGTGCCAGCAGCCAAGATAGTTCAGGGACCCTGAACACTGAAGCTTTCTTT
CASSQDSSGTLNTEAFF
>TRBJ2-5|TRBD1|TRBV28|few
TGTGCCAGCAGACCCGGGACAGGGCTAGCAGAGACCCAGTACTTC
CASRPGTGLAETQYF
>TRBJ2-7|.|TRBV12-3/TRBV12-4|few
TGTGCCAGCAGTTTACGGGGAGCCTACGAGCAGTACTTC
CASSLRGAYEQYF
>TRBJ2-1|TRBD2|TRBV11-2|many
TGTGCCAGCAGCTTAGGCTTATCGGGGGGAGGCAATGAGCAGTTCTTC
CASSLGLSGGGNEQFF
>TRBJ1-1|.|TRBV10-3|medium-sized
TGTGCCATCAGTGAGCAGCCAGTCTTGAACACTGAAGCTTTCTTT
CAISEQPVLNTEAFF
>TRBJ1-2|.|TRBV9|many
TGTGCCAGCAGCGTGACCGCCGGACAGCCCTATGGCTACACCTTC
CASSVTAGQPYGYTF
>TRBJ2-2|.|TRBV11-2|.
TGTGCCAGCAGTTTTCGACCGATCACGAACACCGGGGAGCTGTTTTTT
CASSFRPITNTGELFF